The present entry profiles one TCR beta chain with its context. TCR beta was sequenced from blood CD8+ and CD4+ T cells. Germline lookup yields CDR1 GTSNPN and CDR2 SVGIG (reference sequence). This CDR3 is built from 14 residues. V lost 5 bases, J lost 8 bases, and 10 bases stayed unmatched. Roughly 0.45 to 1 ug RNA was reverse transcribed with random hexamers. The immunoSEQ assay covered 54 Vbeta and 13 Jbeta segments for CDR3. TCRdb independently ran MiXCR on the immunoSEQ multiplex PCR reads; one entry per CDR3 protein. This repertoire shows under 80,000 distinct CDR3 sequences, roughly 94% found once; its top ten account for 0.3% to 0.45%. The data belong to a study of CD8 T cells in Susac syndrome.

The chain is built from TRBV30 and TRBJ1-2; TRBD1 matches at 11 bases. Material for sequencing was CD8+ T cells from PBMCs. The TCR comes from a human donor with multiple sclerosis. Here the CDR3 DNA reads TGTGCCTGGCAGGACAGGGGGCAGGGATTCGGCTACACCTTC. Protein sequence: CAWQDRGQGFGYTF.